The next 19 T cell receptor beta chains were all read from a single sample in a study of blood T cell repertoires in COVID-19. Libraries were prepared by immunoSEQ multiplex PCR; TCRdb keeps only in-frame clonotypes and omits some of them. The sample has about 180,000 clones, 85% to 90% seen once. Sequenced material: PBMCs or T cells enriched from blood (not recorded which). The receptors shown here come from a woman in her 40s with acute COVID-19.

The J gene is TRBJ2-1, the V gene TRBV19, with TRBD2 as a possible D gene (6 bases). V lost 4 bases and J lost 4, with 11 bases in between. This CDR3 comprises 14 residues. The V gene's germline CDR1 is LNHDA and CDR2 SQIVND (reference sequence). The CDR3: CASSSSGRYNEQFF. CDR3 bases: TGTGCCAGTAGTAGTAGCGGACGTTACAATGAGCAGTTCTTC.

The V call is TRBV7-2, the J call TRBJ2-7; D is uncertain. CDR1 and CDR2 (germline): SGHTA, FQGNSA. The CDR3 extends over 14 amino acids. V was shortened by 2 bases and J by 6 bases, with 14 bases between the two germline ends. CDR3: CASSLSGQSGEQYF. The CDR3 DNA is TGTGCCAGCAGCTTATCCGGCCAGTCGGGCGAGCAGTACTTC.

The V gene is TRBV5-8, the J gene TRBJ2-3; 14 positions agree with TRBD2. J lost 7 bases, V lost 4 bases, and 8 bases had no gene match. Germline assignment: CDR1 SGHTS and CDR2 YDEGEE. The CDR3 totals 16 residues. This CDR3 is CASSRLAGGPTNTQYF. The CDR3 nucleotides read TGTGCCAGCAGCCGACTAGCGGGAGGGCCTACTAATACGCAGTATTTT.

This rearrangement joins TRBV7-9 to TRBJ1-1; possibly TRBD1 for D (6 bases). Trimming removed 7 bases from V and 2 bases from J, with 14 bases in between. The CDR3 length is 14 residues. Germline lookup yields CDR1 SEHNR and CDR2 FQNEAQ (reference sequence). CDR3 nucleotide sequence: TGTGCCAGCACCATCGGACAGTTTAACACTGAAGCTTTCTTT. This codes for CASTIGQFNTEAFF.

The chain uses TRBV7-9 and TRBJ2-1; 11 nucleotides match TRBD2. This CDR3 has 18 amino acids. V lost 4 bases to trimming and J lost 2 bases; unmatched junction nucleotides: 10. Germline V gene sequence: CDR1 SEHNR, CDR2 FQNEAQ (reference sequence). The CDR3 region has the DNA TGTGCCAGCAGCTCTCACCCCATGACTAGCGGGACCTACAATGAGCAGTTCTTC. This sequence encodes CASSSHPMTSGTYNEQFF. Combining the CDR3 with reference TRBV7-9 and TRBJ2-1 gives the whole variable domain DTGVSQNPRHKITKRGQNVTFRCDPISEHNRLYWYRQTLGQGPEFLTYFQNEAQLEKSRLLSDRFSAERPKGSFSTLEIQRTEQGDSAMYLCASSSHPMTSGTYNEQFFGPGTRLTVL.

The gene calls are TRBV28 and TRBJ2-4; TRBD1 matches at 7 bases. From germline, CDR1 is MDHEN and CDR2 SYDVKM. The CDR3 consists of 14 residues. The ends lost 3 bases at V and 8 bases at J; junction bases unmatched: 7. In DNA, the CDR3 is TGTGCCAGCAGTTTGTCAAAGGGGGCGGACATTCAGTACTTC. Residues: CASSLSKGADIQYF.

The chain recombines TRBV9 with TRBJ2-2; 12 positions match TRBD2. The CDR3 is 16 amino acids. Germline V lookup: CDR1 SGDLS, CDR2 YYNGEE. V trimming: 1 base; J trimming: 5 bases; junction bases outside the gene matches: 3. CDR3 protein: CASSVNLAGGTGELFF. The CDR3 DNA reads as TGTGCCAGCAGCGTAAACCTAGCGGGAGGGACCGGGGAGCTGTTTTTT. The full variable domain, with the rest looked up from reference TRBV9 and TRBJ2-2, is DSGVTQTPKHLITATGQRVTLRCSPRSGDLSVYWYQQSLDQGLQFLIQYYNGEERAKGNILERFSAQQFPDLHSELNLSSLELGDSALYFCASSVNLAGGTGELFFGEGSRLTVL.

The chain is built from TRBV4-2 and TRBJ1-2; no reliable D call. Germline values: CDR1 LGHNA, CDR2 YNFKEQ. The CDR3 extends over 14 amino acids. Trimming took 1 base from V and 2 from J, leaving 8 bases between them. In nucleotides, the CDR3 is TGTGCCAGCAGCCAAGTGAACCAGAACTATGGCTACACCTTC. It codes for CASSQVNQNYGYTF.

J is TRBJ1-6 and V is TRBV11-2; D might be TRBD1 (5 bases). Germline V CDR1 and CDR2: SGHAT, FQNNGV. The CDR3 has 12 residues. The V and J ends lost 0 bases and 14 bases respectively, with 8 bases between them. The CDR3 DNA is TGTGCCAGCAGCTTAGAACGGGGGGCCCTCCACTTT. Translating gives CASSLERGALHF.

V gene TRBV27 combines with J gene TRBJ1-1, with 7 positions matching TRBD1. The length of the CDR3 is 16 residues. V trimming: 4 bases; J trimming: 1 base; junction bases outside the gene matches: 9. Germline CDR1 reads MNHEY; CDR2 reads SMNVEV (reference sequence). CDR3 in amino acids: CASSSNYRGWNTEAFF. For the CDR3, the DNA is TGTGCCAGCAGTTCAAACTACAGGGGTTGGAACACTGAAGCTTTCTTT.

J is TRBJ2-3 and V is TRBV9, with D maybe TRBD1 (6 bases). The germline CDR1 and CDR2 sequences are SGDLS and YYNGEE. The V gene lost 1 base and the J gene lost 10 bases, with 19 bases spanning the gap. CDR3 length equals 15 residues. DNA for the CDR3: TGTGCCAGCAGCGTATCATTAAATCCGGGACACCCGCAGTATTTT. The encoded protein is CASSVSLNPGHPQYF.

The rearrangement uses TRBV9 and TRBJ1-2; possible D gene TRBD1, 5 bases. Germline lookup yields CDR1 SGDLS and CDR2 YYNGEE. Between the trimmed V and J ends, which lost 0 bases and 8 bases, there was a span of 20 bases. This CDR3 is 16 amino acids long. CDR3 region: CASSVDSWQGTFGYTF. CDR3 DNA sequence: TGTGCCAGCAGCGTAGATAGTTGGCAGGGAACTTTCGGCTACACCTTC.

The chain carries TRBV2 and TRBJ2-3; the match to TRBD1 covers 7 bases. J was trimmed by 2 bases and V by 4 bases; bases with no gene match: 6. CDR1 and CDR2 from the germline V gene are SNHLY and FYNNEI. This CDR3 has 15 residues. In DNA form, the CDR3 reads TGTGCCAGCAGTGGAGGACAGGCGGACACAGATACGCAGTATTTT. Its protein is CASSGGQADTDTQYF.

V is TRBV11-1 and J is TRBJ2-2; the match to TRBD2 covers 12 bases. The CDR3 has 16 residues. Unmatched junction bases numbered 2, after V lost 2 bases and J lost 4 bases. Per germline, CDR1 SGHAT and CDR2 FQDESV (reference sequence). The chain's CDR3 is CASSLLAGGPTGELFF. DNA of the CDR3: TGTGCCAGCAGCTTACTAGCGGGGGGGCCCACCGGGGAGCTGTTTTTT.

DNA for the CDR3: TGTGCCAGCAGCTTGGAGGGAGCCCAGCCCCAGCATTTT. This gives the protein CASSLEGAQPQHF. The chain has TRBV5-6 and TRBJ1-5; D gene uncertain. Trimming removed 0 bases from V and 7 bases from J, with 8 bases in between. Looked up from germline, CDR1 is SGHDT and CDR2 is YYEEEE. The CDR3 is 13 amino acids.

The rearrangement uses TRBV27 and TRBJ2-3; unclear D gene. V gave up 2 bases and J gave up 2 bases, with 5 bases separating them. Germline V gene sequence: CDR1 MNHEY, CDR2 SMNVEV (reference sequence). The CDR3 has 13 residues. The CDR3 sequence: CASSLPNTDTQYF. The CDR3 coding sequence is TGTGCCAGCAGTTTACCAAACACAGATACGCAGTATTTT.

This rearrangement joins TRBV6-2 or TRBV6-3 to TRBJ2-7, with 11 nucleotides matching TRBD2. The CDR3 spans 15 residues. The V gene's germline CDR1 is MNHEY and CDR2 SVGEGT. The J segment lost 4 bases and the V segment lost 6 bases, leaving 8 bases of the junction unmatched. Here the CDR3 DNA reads TGTGCCAGCAGCCCGGCACTAGCGGGAGTTTACGAGCAGTACTTC. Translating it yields CASSPALAGVYEQYF.

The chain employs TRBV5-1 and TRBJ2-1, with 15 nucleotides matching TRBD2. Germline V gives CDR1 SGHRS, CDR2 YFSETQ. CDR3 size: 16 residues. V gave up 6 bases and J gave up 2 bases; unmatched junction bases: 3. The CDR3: CASTRTSGGAYNEQFF. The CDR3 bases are TGCGCCAGCACCAGGACTAGCGGGGGGGCCTACAATGAGCAGTTCTTC.

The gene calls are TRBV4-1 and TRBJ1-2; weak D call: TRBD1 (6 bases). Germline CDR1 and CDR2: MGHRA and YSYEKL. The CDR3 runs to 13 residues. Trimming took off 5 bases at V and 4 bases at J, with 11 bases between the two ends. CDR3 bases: TGCGCCAGCAGCTTAGAGGGGGTCTATGGCTACACCTTC. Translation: CASSLEGVYGYTF.